Included here is one TCR beta chain sequence, with context. No antigen is known for it. TCR alpha and beta CDR3 regions were amplified from RNA using iRepertoire nested multiplex PCR. One-step reverse transcription and amplification started from approximately 100-400 ng of tissue mRNA or PBMC total RNA. TCRdb re-analysed the multiplex PCR reads in MiXCR, keeping a single row per CDR3 protein. The sample contains about 89,000 distinct CDR3 sequences, less than 30% of which appear only once. This entry comes from a study of glioma-infiltrating T cells. Points from the study as a whole: Gliomas, especially low-grade, showed above-expected tissue-blood divergence; non-neoplastic patients showed below. Tissue and blood shared very few CDR3 sequences.

This CDR3 has 14 residues. Trimming took 6 bases from V and 5 from J, leaving 16 bases between them. Germline lookup yields CDR1 SNHLY and CDR2 FYNNEI. V usage is TRBV2 and J usage is TRBJ1-1; D is undetermined. The sample consisted of glioma tissue, nonneoplastic brain tissue, or PBMCs (not recorded which). The clonotype was recovered from a human donor with low-grade glioma or glioblastoma, undergoing nonglioma brain surgery, or in good health (not recorded which). This CDR3 is CASSRTSIKTEAFF. DNA for the CDR3: TGTGCCAGCAGCCGGACCTCCATTAAAACTGAAGCTTTCTTT.